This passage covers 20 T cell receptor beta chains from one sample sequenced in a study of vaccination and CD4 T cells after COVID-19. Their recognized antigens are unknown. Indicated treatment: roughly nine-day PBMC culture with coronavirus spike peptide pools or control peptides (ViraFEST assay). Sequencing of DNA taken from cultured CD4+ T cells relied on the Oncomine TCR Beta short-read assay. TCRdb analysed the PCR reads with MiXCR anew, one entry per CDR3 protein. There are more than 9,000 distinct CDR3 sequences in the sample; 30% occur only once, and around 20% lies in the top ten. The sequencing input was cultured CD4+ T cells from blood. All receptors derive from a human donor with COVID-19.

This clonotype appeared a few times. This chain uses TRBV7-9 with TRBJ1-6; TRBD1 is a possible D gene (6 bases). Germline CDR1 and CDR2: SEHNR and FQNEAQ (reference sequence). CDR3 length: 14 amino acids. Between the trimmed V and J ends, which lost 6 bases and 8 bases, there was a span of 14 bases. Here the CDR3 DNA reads TGTGCCAGCAGGGGGCAGGGGAGGGATTCACCCCTCCACTTT. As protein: CASRGQGRDSPLHF.

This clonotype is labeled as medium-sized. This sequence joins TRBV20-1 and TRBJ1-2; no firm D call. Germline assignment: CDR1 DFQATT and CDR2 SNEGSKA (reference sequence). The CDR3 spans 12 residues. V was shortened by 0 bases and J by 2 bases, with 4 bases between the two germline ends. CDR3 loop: CSARDQNYGYTF. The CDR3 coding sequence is TGCAGTGCTAGAGATCAGAACTATGGCTACACCTTC.

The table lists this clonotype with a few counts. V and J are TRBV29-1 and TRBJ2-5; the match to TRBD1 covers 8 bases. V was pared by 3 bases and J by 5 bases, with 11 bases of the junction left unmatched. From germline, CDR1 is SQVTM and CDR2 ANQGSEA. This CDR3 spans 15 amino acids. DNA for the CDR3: TGCAGCGTTGACCCGCAGGGGGCTTTCGGTGAGACCCAGTACTTC. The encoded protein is CSVDPQGAFGETQYF. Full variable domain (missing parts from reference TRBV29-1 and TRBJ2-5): SAVISQKPSRDICQRGTSLTIQCQVDSQVTMMFWYRQQPGQSLTLIATANQGSEATYESGFVIDKFPISRPNLTFSTLTVSNMSPEDSSIYLCSVDPQGAFGETQYFGPGTRLLVL.

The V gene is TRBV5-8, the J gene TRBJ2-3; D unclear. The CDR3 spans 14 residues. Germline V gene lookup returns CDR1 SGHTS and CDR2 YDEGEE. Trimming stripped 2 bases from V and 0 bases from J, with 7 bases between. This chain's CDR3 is CASSFSVSTDTQYF. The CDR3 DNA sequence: TGTGCCAGCAGCTTTTCGGTTAGCACAGATACGCAGTATTTT.

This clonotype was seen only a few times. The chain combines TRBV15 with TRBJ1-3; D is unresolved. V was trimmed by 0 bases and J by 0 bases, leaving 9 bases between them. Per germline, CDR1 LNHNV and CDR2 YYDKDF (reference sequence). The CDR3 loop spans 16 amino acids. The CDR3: CATSRDRTDSGNTIYF. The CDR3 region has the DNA TGTGCCACCAGCAGAGATCGAACGGACTCTGGAAACACCATATATTTT.

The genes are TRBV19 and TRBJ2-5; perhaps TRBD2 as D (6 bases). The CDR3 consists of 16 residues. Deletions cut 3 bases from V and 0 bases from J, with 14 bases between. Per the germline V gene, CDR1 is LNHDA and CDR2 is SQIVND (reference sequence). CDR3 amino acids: CASSIGSGLYQETQYF. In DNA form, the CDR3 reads TGTGCCAGTAGTATTGGTAGCGGCCTGTACCAAGAGACCCAGTACTTC.

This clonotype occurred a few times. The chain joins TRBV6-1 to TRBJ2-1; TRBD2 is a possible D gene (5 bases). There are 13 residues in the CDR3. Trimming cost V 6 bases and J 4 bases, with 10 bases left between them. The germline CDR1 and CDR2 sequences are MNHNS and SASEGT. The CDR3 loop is CASSRDYYNEQFF. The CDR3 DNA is TGTGCCAGCAGCCGAGACTATTACAATGAGCAGTTCTTC.

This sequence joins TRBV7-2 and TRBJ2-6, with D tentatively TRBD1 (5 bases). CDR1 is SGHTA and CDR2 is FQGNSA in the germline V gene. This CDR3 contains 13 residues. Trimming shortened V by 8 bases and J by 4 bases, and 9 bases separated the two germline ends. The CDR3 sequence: CASGRVGANVLTF. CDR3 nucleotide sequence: TGTGCCAGCGGCAGGGTGGGGGCCAACGTCCTGACTTTC. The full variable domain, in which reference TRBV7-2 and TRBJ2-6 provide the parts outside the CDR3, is GAGVSQSPSNKVTEKGKDVELRCDPISGHTALYWYRQSLGQGLEFLIYFQGNSAPDKSGLPSDRFSAERTGGSVSTLTIQRTQQEDSAVYLCASGRVGANVLTFGAGSRLTVL.

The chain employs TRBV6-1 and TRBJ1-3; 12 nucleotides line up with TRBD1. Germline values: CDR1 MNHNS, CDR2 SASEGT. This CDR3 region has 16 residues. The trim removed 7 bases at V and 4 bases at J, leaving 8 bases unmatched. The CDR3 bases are TGTGCCAGCACCCTGACCGGGACAGGGGGCGGAAACACCATATATTTT. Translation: CASTLTGTGGGNTIYF.

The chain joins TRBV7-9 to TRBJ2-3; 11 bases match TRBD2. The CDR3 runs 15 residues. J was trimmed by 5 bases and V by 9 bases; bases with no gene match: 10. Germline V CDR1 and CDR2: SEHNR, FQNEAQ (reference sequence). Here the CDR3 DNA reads TGTGCCAGTAGGGAGACTAGCGGGGTTCAAGATACGCAGTATTTT. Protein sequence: CASRETSGVQDTQYF.

The CDR3 is CASSLAQAGKRGYTF. CDR3 bases: TGTGCCAGCAGCCTGGCCCAAGCAGGGAAGAGGGGCTACACCTTC. This chain connects TRBV14 to TRBJ1-2, with D perhaps matching TRBD1 (5 bases). The CDR3 consists of 15 residues. The germline V gene encodes CDR1 SGHDN and CDR2 FVKESK. V dropped 4 bases and J dropped 8 bases, with 20 bases sitting between them.

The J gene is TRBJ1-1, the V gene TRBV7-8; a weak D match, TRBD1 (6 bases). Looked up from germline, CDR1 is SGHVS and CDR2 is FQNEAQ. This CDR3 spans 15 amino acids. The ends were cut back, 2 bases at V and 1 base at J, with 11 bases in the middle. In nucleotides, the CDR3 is TGTGCCAGCAGCTTACAGGGGTTTGGGAACACTGAAGCTTTCTTT. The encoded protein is CASSLQGFGNTEAFF.

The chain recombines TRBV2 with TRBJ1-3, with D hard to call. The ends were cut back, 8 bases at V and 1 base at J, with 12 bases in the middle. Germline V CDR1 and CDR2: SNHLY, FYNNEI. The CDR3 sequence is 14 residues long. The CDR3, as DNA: TGTGCCAGCGTCCTAACACGGTCTGGAAACACCATATATTTT. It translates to CASVLTRSGNTIYF. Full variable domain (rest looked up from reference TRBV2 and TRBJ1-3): EPEVTQTPSHQVTQMGQEVILRCVPISNHLYFYWYRQILGQKVEFLVSFYNNEISEKSEIFDDQFSVERPDGSNFTLKIRSTKLEDSAMYFCASVLTRSGNTIYFGEGSWLTVV.

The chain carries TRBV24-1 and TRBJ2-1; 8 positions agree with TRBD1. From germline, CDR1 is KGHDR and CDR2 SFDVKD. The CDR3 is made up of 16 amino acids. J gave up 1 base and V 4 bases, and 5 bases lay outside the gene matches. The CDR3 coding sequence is TGTGCCACCAGTGACCCAGGGGGCGGTTCCTACAATGAGCAGTTCTTC. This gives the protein CATSDPGGGSYNEQFF.

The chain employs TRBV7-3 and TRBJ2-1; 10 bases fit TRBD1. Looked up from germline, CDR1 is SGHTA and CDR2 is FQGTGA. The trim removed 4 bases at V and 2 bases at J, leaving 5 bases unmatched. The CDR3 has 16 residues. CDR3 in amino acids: CASSSYGTGAYNEQFF. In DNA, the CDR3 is TGTGCCAGCAGCTCATATGGGACAGGGGCCTACAATGAGCAGTTCTTC.

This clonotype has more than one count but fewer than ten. CDR3 residues: CSASSSTGHNSPLHF. The CDR3 DNA reads as TGCAGTGCTAGTTCCTCGACAGGTCATAATTCACCCCTCCACTTT. V gene TRBV20-1 combines with J gene TRBJ1-6; perhaps TRBD1 as D (6 bases). Germline CDR1 reads DFQATT; CDR2 reads SNEGSKA (reference sequence). There are 15 residues in the CDR3. The V end was cut by 3 bases, the J end by 5 bases, with 14 bases between.

The CDR3 DNA reads TGTGCCAGCAGCCCTACGGACAGGGAGTATGGCTACACCTTC. This encodes CASSPTDREYGYTF. This rearrangement joins TRBV5-4 to TRBJ1-2; 8 bases align to TRBD1. The J segment lost 5 bases and the V segment lost 4 bases, leaving 7 bases of the junction unmatched. This CDR3 is 14 amino acids long. CDR1 and CDR2 from the germline V gene are SGHNT and YYREEE (reference sequence).

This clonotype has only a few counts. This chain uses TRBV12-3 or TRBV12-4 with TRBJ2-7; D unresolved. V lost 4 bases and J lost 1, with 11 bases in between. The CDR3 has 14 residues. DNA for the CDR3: TGTGCCAGCAGTTCACGGGCAGTATCCTACGAGCAGTACTTC. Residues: CASSSRAVSYEQYF.

CDR3 sequence reads: CASHKVDTGELFF. CDR3 sequence (DNA): TGCGCCAGCCATAAGGTGGACACCGGGGAGCTGTTTTTT. The chain uses TRBV5-1 and TRBJ2-2; no firm D call. The CDR3 contains 13 residues. Germline V CDR1 and CDR2: SGHRS, YFSETQ. Trimming took off 7 bases at V and 3 bases at J, with 10 bases between the two ends.

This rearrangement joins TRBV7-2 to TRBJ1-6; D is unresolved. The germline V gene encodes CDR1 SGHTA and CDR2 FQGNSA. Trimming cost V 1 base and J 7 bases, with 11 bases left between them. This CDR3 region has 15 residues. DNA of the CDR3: TGTGCCAGCAGCTTAGTAATGGCAGGCAATTCACCCCTCCACTTT. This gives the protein CASSLVMAGNSPLHF.